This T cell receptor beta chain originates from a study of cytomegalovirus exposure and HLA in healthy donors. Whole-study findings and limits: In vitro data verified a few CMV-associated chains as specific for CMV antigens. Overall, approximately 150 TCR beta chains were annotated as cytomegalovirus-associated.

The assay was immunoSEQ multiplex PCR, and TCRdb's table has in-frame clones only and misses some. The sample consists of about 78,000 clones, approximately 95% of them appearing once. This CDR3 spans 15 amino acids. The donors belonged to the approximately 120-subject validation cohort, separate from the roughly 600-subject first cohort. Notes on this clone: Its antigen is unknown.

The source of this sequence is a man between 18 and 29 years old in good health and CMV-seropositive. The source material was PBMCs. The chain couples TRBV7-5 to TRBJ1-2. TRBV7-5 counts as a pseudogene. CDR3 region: CVRSIPRSDNYGYTF. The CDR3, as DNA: TGTGTCAGAAGCATACCTAGATCAGATAACTATGGCTACACCTTC.